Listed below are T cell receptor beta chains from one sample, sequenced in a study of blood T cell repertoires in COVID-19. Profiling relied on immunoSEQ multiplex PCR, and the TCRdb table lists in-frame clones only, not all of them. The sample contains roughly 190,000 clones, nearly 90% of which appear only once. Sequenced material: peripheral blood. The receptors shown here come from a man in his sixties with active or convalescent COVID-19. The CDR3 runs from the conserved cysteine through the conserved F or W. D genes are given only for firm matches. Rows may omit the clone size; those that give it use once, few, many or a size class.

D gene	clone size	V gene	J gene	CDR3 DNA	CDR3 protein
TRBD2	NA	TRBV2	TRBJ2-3	TGTGCCAGCAGTGACTGGACTAGCGGGGGACCAAATACGCAGTATTTT	CASSDWTSGGPNTQYF
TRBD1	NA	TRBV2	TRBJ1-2	TGTGCCAGCAGTGAAATAGACAGGGGGGACTATGGCTACACCTTC	CASSEIDRGDYGYTF
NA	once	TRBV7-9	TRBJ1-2	TGTGCCAGCAGCTTAGGGTCTACTAACTATGGCTACACCTTC	CASSLGSTNYGYTF
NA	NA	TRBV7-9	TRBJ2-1	TGTGCCAGCAGCGTCCGGGACACTAATGAGCAGTTCTTC	CASSVRDTNEQFF
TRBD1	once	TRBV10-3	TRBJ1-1	TGTGCCATCAGTCCGGGACAGGGCTATCTGAACACTGAAGCTTTCTTT	CAISPGQGYLNTEAFF
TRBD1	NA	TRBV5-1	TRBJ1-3	TGCGCCAGCCGCCGGGACAGGGACCCTGGAAACACCATATATTTT	CASRRDRDPGNTIYF
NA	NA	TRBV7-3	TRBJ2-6	TGTGCCAGCAGCTTAAAAGGACTGACCTCTGGGGCCAACGTCCTGACTTTC	CASSLKGLTSGANVLTF
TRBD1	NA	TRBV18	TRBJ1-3	TGTGCCAGCTCACCAATTGACAGGGGAGGACATACATCTTCTGGAAACACCATATATTTT	CASSPIDRGGHTSSGNTIYF
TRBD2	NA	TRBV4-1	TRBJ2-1	TGCGCCAGCAGTCTTAAACCGGGACTAGCGGGGGTAAGCTCCTACAATGAGCAGTTCTTC	CASSLKPGLAGVSSYNEQFF
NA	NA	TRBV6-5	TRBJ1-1	TGTGCCAGCAGGGTTGGGGGGGCGAACACTGAAGCTTTCTTT	CASRVGGANTEAFF
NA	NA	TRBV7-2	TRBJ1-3	TGTGCCAGCAGCTTACGCGGCGCACGCTCTGGAAACACCATATATTTT	CASSLRGARSGNTIYF
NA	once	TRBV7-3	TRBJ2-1	TGTGCCAGCAGCTTAAACAGGGTGAGGAACAATGAGCAGTTCTTC	CASSLNRVRNNEQFF
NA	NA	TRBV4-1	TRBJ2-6	TGCGCCAGCAGCCGTCTTGGGGCCAACGTCCTGACTTTC	CASSRLGANVLTF
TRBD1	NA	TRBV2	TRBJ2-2	TGTGCCAGCAGTAGGACAGGGGAGACCGGGGAGCTGTTTTTT	CASSRTGETGELFF
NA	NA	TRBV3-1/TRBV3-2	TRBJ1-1	TGTGCCAGCAGCCTATTCTTAGGAGGGGCTAACACTGAAGCTTTCTTT	CASSLFLGGANTEAFF
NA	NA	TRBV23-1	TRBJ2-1	TGCGCCAGCATCTACAGGGAAGGTTCATACAATGAGCAGTTCTTC	CASIYREGSYNEQFF
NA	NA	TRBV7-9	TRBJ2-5	TGTGCCAGCAGCCAACAGCAGGGGCGTCAAGAGACCCAGTACTTC	CASSQQQGRQETQYF
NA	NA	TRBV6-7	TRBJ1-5	TGTGCCACCCCCTCGGACGCGGGGGGGGCTGTGGATCAGCCCCAGCATTTT	CATPSDAGGAVDQPQHF
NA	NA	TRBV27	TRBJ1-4	TGTGCCAGCAGTTATCAGGGTGACGAAAAACTGTTTTTT	CASSYQGDEKLFF
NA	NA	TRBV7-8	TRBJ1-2	TGTGCCAGCAGCTTAGTGGGGGAGGGCGGCTACACCTTC	CASSLVGEGGYTF
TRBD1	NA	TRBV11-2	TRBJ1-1	TGTGCCAGCAGCCCTGGACAGGGCAGAACGTCGACTGAAGCTTTCTTT	CASSPGQGRTSTEAFF
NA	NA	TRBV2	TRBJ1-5	TGTGCCAGCAGTCTTGGAGGGCCCCAGCATTTT	CASSLGGPQHF
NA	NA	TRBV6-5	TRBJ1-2	TGTGCCAGCAGTTTAAACAGGGACGGCTATGGCTACACCTTC	CASSLNRDGYGYTF
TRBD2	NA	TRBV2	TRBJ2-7	TGTGCCAGCAGTGGTGCTAGCGGGGGGACGTACGAGCAGTACTTC	CASSGASGGTYEQYF
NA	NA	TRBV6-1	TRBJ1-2	TGTGCCAGCAGTGAATCTCCCGTGCCGGGGGACTATGGCTACACCTTC	CASSESPVPGDYGYTF
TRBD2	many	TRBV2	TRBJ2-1	TGTGCCTCGAGTCCAGTAGCGGGGACGACGAGCTCCTACAATGAGCAGTTCTTC	CASSPVAGTTSSYNEQFF
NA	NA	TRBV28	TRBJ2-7	TGTGCCAGCAGTTTAGTAGGGATGGGGGGAGAGCAGTACTTC	CASSLVGMGGEQYF
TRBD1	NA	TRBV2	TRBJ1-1	TGTGCCAGCATTACCGGACAGGGGGTAGGTTGGACTGAAGCTTTCTTT	CASITGQGVGWTEAFF
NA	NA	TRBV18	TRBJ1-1	TGTGCCAGCTCAGCCATGGGCAGGGCGAACACTGAAGCTTTCTTT	CASSAMGRANTEAFF
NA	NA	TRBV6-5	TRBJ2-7	TGTGCCAGCAAAGGTGGGCTTCTCGAGCAGTACTTC	CASKGGLLEQYF
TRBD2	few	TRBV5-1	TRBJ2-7	TGCGCCAGCAGCTTATTAGCGGGGAGCTCCTACGAGCAGTACTTC	CASSLLAGSSYEQYF
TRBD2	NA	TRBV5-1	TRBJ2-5	TGCGCCAGCAGCGGAAGTAGCGGGGGAGACGAGACCCAGTACTTC	CASSGSSGGDETQYF
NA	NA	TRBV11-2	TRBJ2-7	TGTGCCAGCAGCACGATGACAAGTTCCTACGAGCAGTACTTC	CASSTMTSSYEQYF
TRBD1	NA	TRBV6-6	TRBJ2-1	TGTGCCAGCAGCTCACAGGGGGGTACCTACAATGAGCAGTTCTTC	CASSSQGGTYNEQFF
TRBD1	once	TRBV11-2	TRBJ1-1	TGTGCCAGCAGCTGGACGGACAGGGGTGCTTTCTTT	CASSWTDRGAFF
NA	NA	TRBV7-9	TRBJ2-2	TGTGCCAGCAGCTCAGGCACCAGGAACACCGGGGAGCTGTTTTTT	CASSSGTRNTGELFF
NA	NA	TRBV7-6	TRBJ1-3	TGTGCCAGCAGCTTAGTTCCCAGCGGAGGGGGGGCAAACACCATATATTTT	CASSLVPSGGGANTIYF
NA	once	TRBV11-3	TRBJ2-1	TGTGCCAGCAGCCCCGCGGCGGGATACAATGAGCAGTTCTTC	CASSPAAGYNEQFF
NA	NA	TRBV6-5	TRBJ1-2	TGTGCCAGCAGTTACTCGATCCGTGGCCTCAGTGGCTACACCTTC	CASSYSIRGLSGYTF
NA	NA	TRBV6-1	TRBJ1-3	TGTGCCAGCAGTGCAAGCTTGAACCTCCGGACAGCACTTCAAGACACCATATATTTT	CASSASLNLRTALQDTIYF
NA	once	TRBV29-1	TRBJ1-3	TGCAGCGTCCCCGACAGCTCTGGAAACACCATATATTTT	CSVPDSSGNTIYF
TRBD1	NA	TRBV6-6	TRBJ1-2	TGTGCCAGCAGTCAGGACAGGGGCTATGGCTACACCTTC	CASSQDRGYGYTF